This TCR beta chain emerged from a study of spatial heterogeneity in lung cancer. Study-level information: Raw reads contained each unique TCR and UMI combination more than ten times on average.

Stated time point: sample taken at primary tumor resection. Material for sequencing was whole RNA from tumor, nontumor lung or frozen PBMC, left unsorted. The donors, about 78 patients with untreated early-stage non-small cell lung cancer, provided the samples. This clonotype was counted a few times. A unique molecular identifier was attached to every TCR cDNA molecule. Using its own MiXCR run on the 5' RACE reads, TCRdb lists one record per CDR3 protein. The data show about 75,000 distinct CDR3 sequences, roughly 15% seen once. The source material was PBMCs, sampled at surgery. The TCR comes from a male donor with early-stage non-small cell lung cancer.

CDR3 region: CASRRGNSPLHF. Written as DNA, the CDR3 is TGTGCCAGCAGACGGGGGAATTCACCCCTCCACTTT. V gene TRBV6-5 combines with J gene TRBJ1-6; tentatively, D is TRBD1 (5 bases). This CDR3 is 12 amino acids long. Trimming shortened V by 6 bases and J by 7 bases, and 7 bases separated the two germline ends. Germline V gene data show CDR1 as MNHEY and CDR2 as SVGAGI.